This is a list of T cell receptor beta chains from one sample in a study of blood T cell repertoires in COVID-19. Repertoires were generated with immunoSEQ multiplex PCR, while TCRdb's copy carries only in-frame clones and drops some. The table shows about 300,000 clones, with around 86% occurring only once. Sequences were obtained from peripheral blood. These receptors were taken from a woman aged 45-60 years with acute or convalescent COVID-19. CDR3s include the opening cysteine and the closing phenylalanine or tryptophan. D genes are given only for firm matches. Clone sizes are given selectively: once, few, many, or a class where the clone is expanded.

d_call j_call v_call clone_size cdr3_nt cdr3_aa
. TRBJ2-1 TRBV2 . TGTGCCAGCTTGTGGGAGGCCTACAATGAGCAGTTCTTC CASLWEAYNEQFF
TRBD2 TRBJ2-3 TRBV7-2 . TGTGCCAGCAGCTTAGCCGCCGGGGTGGGAGGGGGCACAGATACGCAGTATTTT CASSLAAGVGGGTDTQYF
. TRBJ1-1 TRBV18 . TGTGCCAGCTCACAAATCTTAGTCCAAGCCGGCACTGAAGCTTTCTTT CASSQILVQAGTEAFF
. TRBJ1-5 TRBV27 . TGTGCCAGCAGTTCCCGACAGCCCGAATATAGCAATCAGCCCCAGCATTTT CASSSRQPEYSNQPQHF
TRBD1 TRBJ2-1 TRBV6-2/TRBV6-3 . TGTGCCAGCAGTTACTCGAACAGGGGGGACAATGAGCAGTTCTTC CASSYSNRGDNEQFF
TRBD1 TRBJ1-1 TRBV7-9 . TGTGCCAGCAGCTACCGGACAGGGGGCTTCACTGAAGCTTTCTTT CASSYRTGGFTEAFF
TRBD1 TRBJ1-5 TRBV4-2 once TGTGCCAGCAGCCAAGATCGGACAGGGGGCAATCAGCCCCAGCATTTT CASSQDRTGGNQPQHF
TRBD1 TRBJ1-2 TRBV5-4 . TGTGCCAGCAGCTTGGGACAGGGAACTTATAACTATGGCTACACCTTC CASSLGQGTYNYGYTF
TRBD2 TRBJ2-7 TRBV9 . TGTGCCAGCAGCGCACGTACTAGCGGCTCCTACGAGCAGTACTTC CASSARTSGSYEQYF
. TRBJ2-7 TRBV7-9 . TGTGCCAGCAGCTCCCTCGGGACACCTAGCTCCTACGAGCAGTACTTC CASSSLGTPSSYEQYF
. TRBJ2-3 TRBV29-1 . TGCAGCGTGGGGCCTCGCACAGATACGCAGTATTTT CSVGPRTDTQYF
. TRBJ2-5 TRBV7-9 . TGTGCCAGCAGCTTAGGACAGGTCTACCAAGAGACCCAGTACTTC CASSLGQVYQETQYF
TRBD2 TRBJ2-7 TRBV24-1 . TGTGCCACCAGTGATTCAGGGGGGACTAGCGGGGACCCCTACGAGCAGTACTTC CATSDSGGTSGDPYEQYF
. TRBJ2-3 TRBV28 . TGTGCCAGCAGTCCAAGGGGAAAGAGCACAGATACGCAGTATTTT CASSPRGKSTDTQYF
. TRBJ2-5 TRBV6-5 once TGTGCCAGCACGTTCAGAGGCCAAGAGACCCAGTACTTC CASTFRGQETQYF
TRBD1 TRBJ1-1 TRBV28 . TGTGCCAGCAGTGGGACAGGGGGCTTGAACACTGAAGCTTTCTTT CASSGTGGLNTEAFF
. TRBJ1-5 TRBV7-9 . TGTGCCAGCAGCTTAGGCCGACAGAACAATCAGCCCCAGCATTTT CASSLGRQNNQPQHF
TRBD2 TRBJ2-5 TRBV7-3 . TGTGCCAGCAGCTTACGGGGGAGGGCCCAAGAGACCCAGTACTTC CASSLRGRAQETQYF
. TRBJ2-7 TRBV7-9 . TGTGCCAGCAGCTTAGGGCTCAGGGCTGGGGGCCACGAGCAGTACTTC CASSLGLRAGGHEQYF
. TRBJ1-2 TRBV2 medium-sized TGTGCCAGCAGTGAAGCGAGAAGTTCCTATGGCTACACCTTC CASSEARSSYGYTF
TRBD2 TRBJ2-1 TRBV10-3 . TGTGCCACCACCCCCGGGACTAGCGGCGACAATGAGCAGTTCTTC CATTPGTSGDNEQFF
TRBD2 TRBJ2-1 TRBV9 . TGTGCCAGCAGCGCCTATAGGGGAGGGTCTTTCCGAGAGCAGTTCTTC CASSAYRGGSFREQFF
. TRBJ1-5 TRBV27 . TGTGCCAGCAGTTTACAAGGGGGATGGCGGCCCCAGCATTTT CASSLQGGWRPQHF
. TRBJ1-2 TRBV24-1 . TGTGCCACCAGTGACAGGGGAAATCGGGGCTACACCTTC CATSDRGNRGYTF
. TRBJ2-7 TRBV5-4 . TGTGCCAGCAGCTTCGGAGGGGTGGGGGATTACGAGCAGTACTTC CASSFGGVGDYEQYF
. TRBJ2-7 TRBV23-1 . TGCGCCAGCAGTCAATCATCCCCAGGGCAAGCCTACGAGCAGTACTTC CASSQSSPGQAYEQYF
TRBD1 TRBJ1-6 TRBV6-4 . TGTGCCAGCCGGGACAGATCAAATTCACCCCTCCACTTT CASRDRSNSPLHF
. TRBJ2-6 TRBV19 . TGTGCCAGTGAAGGGACAATTAGCTCTGGGGCCAACGTCCTGACTTTC CASEGTISSGANVLTF
TRBD1 TRBJ2-2 TRBV7-9 . TGTGCCAGCAGCTACGGACAGGGGGCCGGCGGGGAGCTGTTTTTT CASSYGQGAGGELFF
. TRBJ1-6 TRBV5-1 . TGCGCCAGCAGGCCCCAAGGCGGGCCTAATTCACCCCTCCACTTT CASRPQGGPNSPLHF
TRBD1 TRBJ1-6 TRBV30 . TGTGCCTGGGGGACAGGGCCGCCCCTCCACTTT CAWGTGPPLHF
. TRBJ2-3 TRBV9 . TGTGCCAGCAGCGCCTCTACCCTAGAAGGAGATACGCAGTATTTT CASSASTLEGDTQYF
. TRBJ2-7 TRBV5-1 . TGCGCCAGCAGCTTGATGTATGGCGGATCGTCCTACGAGCAGTACTTC CASSLMYGGSSYEQYF
. TRBJ1-6 TRBV6-5 . TGTGCCAGCAGTTACTCGGGGAGAGCGGATTCACCCCTCCACTTT CASSYSGRADSPLHF
TRBD1 TRBJ2-7 TRBV6-1 . TGTGCCAGCAGTGACAGGGGGACCGAGCAGTACTTC CASSDRGTEQYF
. TRBJ2-1 TRBV2 . TGTGCCAGCAGTGTGGGTGGGGGCCGGGAGCAGTTCTTC CASSVGGGREQFF
. TRBJ1-1 TRBV6-2/TRBV6-3 . TGTGCCAGCAGCCGGACAGCGGACACACTCACTGAAGCTTTCTTT CASSRTADTLTEAFF
TRBD1 TRBJ1-2 TRBV5-1 . TGCGCCAGCAGGCGGCAGGGGGGAAAGGGCGGCTACACCTTC CASRRQGGKGGYTF
. TRBJ1-1 TRBV7-3 . TGTGCCAGCAGCTTAGAAGGGGCCACTGAAGCTTTCTTT CASSLEGATEAFF
TRBD2 TRBJ2-2 TRBV19 . TGTGCCAGTAGTATGGCTAGCGGGAGAAGGACCGGGGAGCTGTTTTTT CASSMASGRRTGELFF
TRBD1 TRBJ2-7 TRBV10-3 . TGTGCCATCAGCGACCGGGACAGGGTGTCCTACGAGCAGTACTTC CAISDRDRVSYEQYF
. TRBJ2-7 TRBV7-2 . TGTGCCAGCAGCTTACGGCGGGAGCAGTACTTC CASSLRREQYF